This T cell receptor (beta chain) was sequenced during a study of blood T cell repertoires in COVID-19. About the study: Whether acute or convalescent, the COVID-19 samples came from the United States, Italy and Spain. T cells, B-cell-depleted T cells, or PBMCs supplied cDNA or gDNA.

Those enrolled in Seattle joined during active infection and were followed longitudinally afterward. In the study's own analysis: Amplification of reference gene primers was used by the study to estimate nucleated cell counts. Libraries were prepared by immunoSEQ multiplex PCR; TCRdb keeps only in-frame clonotypes and omits some of them. V and J calls and clone size are copied from that table; D and trimming were computed from the DNA. The table has 150,000 to 180,000 clones, about 80% seen once. The CDR3 has 13 amino acids. The germline V and J ends were trimmed by 4 bases and 5 bases, with 6 bases remaining between them. Germline CDR1 is MGHRA and CDR2 is YSYEKL.

Source material: peripheral blood. This TCR was sampled from a woman aged 55-69 years with COVID-19, enrolled during active disease. The chain has TRBV4-1 and TRBJ1-6; possibly TRBD1 for D (5 bases). CDR3 residues: CASSPGDNSPLHF. In DNA form, the CDR3 reads TGCGCCAGCAGCCCGGGGGATAATTCACCCCTCCACTTT.